The rows below give T cell receptor beta chains drawn from one sample of a study of blood T cell repertoires in COVID-19. Libraries were prepared by immunoSEQ multiplex PCR; TCRdb keeps only in-frame clonotypes and omits some of them. The repertoire has some 490,000 clones, around 85% of them found once; the top ten carry 3% to 4%. The sequenced sample consisted of peripheral blood. The receptors were sampled from a human donor in a cohort sampled during active COVID-19. The CDR3 runs from the conserved cysteine through the conserved F or W. D genes are given only for firm matches. Rows give clone size only sometimes, using once, few, many, or a class for an expanded clone.

d_call: -
v_call: TRBV6-6
clone_size: few
j_call: TRBJ1-6
cdr3_aa: CASSFTVLIVPLHF
cdr3_nt: TGTGCCAGCAGTTTTACTGTTTTGATTGTGCCCCTCCACTTT

d_call: TRBD2
v_call: TRBV5-1
clone_size: -
j_call: TRBJ2-6
cdr3_aa: CAGSLGTSGRDGANVLTF
cdr3_nt: TGCGCCGGCAGCTTGGGGACTAGCGGGAGGGATGGGGCCAACGTCCTGACTTTC

d_call: -
v_call: TRBV28
clone_size: -
j_call: TRBJ2-7
cdr3_aa: CASIPVLDSYEQYF
cdr3_nt: TGTGCCAGCATCCCCGTACTAGACTCCTACGAGCAGTACTTC

d_call: TRBD1
v_call: TRBV7-2
clone_size: -
j_call: TRBJ2-1
cdr3_aa: CASSFDRGNYNEQFF
cdr3_nt: TGTGCCAGCAGCTTTGACAGGGGGAACTACAATGAGCAGTTCTTC

d_call: TRBD2
v_call: TRBV19
clone_size: -
j_call: TRBJ2-7
cdr3_aa: CASSKSGSVDRYEQYF
cdr3_nt: TGTGCCAGTAGTAAAAGCGGGAGCGTCGATCGGTACGAGCAGTACTTC

d_call: TRBD1
v_call: TRBV7-9
clone_size: -
j_call: TRBJ1-4
cdr3_aa: CASGRDREEKLFF
cdr3_nt: TGTGCCAGCGGCCGGGACAGGGAGGAAAAACTGTTTTTT

d_call: TRBD1
v_call: TRBV11-2
clone_size: -
j_call: TRBJ2-7
cdr3_aa: CASSDLGQGYEQYF
cdr3_nt: TGTGCCAGCAGCGACCTAGGACAGGGCTACGAGCAGTACTTC

d_call: -
v_call: TRBV21-1
clone_size: -
j_call: TRBJ2-7
cdr3_aa: CASSKEGNRGFDEQYF
cdr3_nt: TGTGCCAGCAGCAAAGAGGGGAACAGGGGATTCGACGAGCAGTACTTC

d_call: TRBD2
v_call: TRBV5-1
clone_size: -
j_call: TRBJ2-7
cdr3_aa: CARSPGGGLSYEQYF
cdr3_nt: TGCGCCCGCAGCCCGGGGGGGGGACTCTCCTACGAGCAGTACTTC

d_call: TRBD1
v_call: TRBV5-6
clone_size: -
j_call: TRBJ1-2
cdr3_aa: CASSQQGSRANYGYTF
cdr3_nt: TGTGCCAGCAGCCAACAGGGGAGCAGAGCTAACTATGGCTACACCTTC

d_call: TRBD1
v_call: TRBV6-5
clone_size: -
j_call: TRBJ1-2
cdr3_aa: CASSWDRDYGYTF
cdr3_nt: TGTGCCAGCAGTTGGGACAGAGACTATGGCTACACCTTC

d_call: TRBD1
v_call: TRBV6-6
clone_size: -
j_call: TRBJ1-5
cdr3_aa: CASSGGQSQPQHF
cdr3_nt: TGTGCCAGCAGTGGGGGACAGAGCCAGCCCCAGCATTTT

d_call: -
v_call: TRBV27
clone_size: -
j_call: TRBJ2-7
cdr3_aa: CASSLEFSSYEQYF
cdr3_nt: TGTGCCAGCAGTTTGGAGTTTAGCTCCTACGAGCAGTACTTC

d_call: -
v_call: TRBV20-1
clone_size: -
j_call: TRBJ1-5
cdr3_aa: CSASGGGVGNQPQHF
cdr3_nt: TGCAGTGCTAGTGGCGGAGGGGTGGGGAATCAGCCCCAGCATTTT

d_call: TRBD2
v_call: TRBV5-1
clone_size: -
j_call: TRBJ2-1
cdr3_aa: CASWASGSYNEQFF
cdr3_nt: TGCGCCAGCTGGGCTAGCGGCTCCTACAATGAGCAGTTCTTC

d_call: -
v_call: TRBV2
clone_size: -
j_call: TRBJ1-1
cdr3_aa: CASRSRDRNTEAFF
cdr3_nt: TGTGCCAGCAGATCCAGGGATCGGAACACTGAAGCTTTCTTT

d_call: -
v_call: TRBV18
clone_size: -
j_call: TRBJ2-5
cdr3_aa: CASSRQETQYF
cdr3_nt: TGTGCCAGCTCCCGCCAAGAGACCCAGTACTTC

d_call: -
v_call: TRBV5-4
clone_size: -
j_call: TRBJ1-2
cdr3_aa: CASSSDSYGYTF
cdr3_nt: TGTGCCAGCAGCTCGGACAGCTATGGCTACACCTTC

d_call: TRBD2
v_call: TRBV30
clone_size: -
j_call: TRBJ2-7
cdr3_aa: CAWSSSGSGREQYF
cdr3_nt: TGTGCCTGGAGTTCCAGCGGGAGCGGAAGGGAGCAGTACTTC

d_call: -
v_call: TRBV2
clone_size: -
j_call: TRBJ2-7
cdr3_aa: CASRRGQWQAYEQYF
cdr3_nt: TGTGCCAGCAGAAGAGGACAGTGGCAAGCTTACGAGCAGTACTTC

d_call: -
v_call: TRBV5-1
clone_size: -
j_call: TRBJ1-5
cdr3_aa: CASSLGVGRGPQHF
cdr3_nt: TGCGCCAGCAGCTTGGGAGTGGGGCGTGGGCCCCAGCATTTT

d_call: TRBD1
v_call: TRBV3-1/TRBV3-2
clone_size: -
j_call: TRBJ1-1
cdr3_aa: CASQGVSSEAFF
cdr3_nt: TGTGCCAGCCAGGGGGTGTCGTCGGAAGCTTTCTTT

d_call: -
v_call: TRBV30
clone_size: -
j_call: TRBJ2-7
cdr3_aa: CAWSSSKTGWQYF
cdr3_nt: TGTGCCTGGAGTTCCAGTAAAACAGGGTGGCAGTACTTC

d_call: -
v_call: TRBV9
clone_size: -
j_call: TRBJ1-1
cdr3_aa: CASSVAGGGVGTEAFF
cdr3_nt: TGTGCCAGCAGCGTAGCCGGGGGGGGAGTCGGCACTGAAGCTTTCTTT

d_call: -
v_call: TRBV18
clone_size: -
j_call: TRBJ1-1
cdr3_aa: CASSPGSGQGTEAFF
cdr3_nt: TGTGCCAGCTCACCAGGGTCAGGGCAGGGCACTGAAGCTTTCTTT

d_call: TRBD2
v_call: TRBV18
clone_size: -
j_call: TRBJ2-3
cdr3_aa: CASSPRTSGGTDTQYF
cdr3_nt: TGTGCCAGCTCACCCCGGACTAGCGGGGGCACAGATACGCAGTATTTT

d_call: TRBD1
v_call: TRBV7-2
clone_size: -
j_call: TRBJ1-2
cdr3_aa: CASSKDRGHYGYTF
cdr3_nt: TGTGCCAGCAGCAAGGACAGGGGTCACTATGGCTACACCTTC

d_call: TRBD1
v_call: TRBV19
clone_size: -
j_call: TRBJ1-5
cdr3_aa: CVSSRSPGTGGSNQPQHF
cdr3_nt: TGTGTCAGTAGTCGCAGTCCCGGGACAGGGGGAAGCAATCAGCCCCAGCATTTT

d_call: -
v_call: TRBV9
clone_size: -
j_call: TRBJ1-1
cdr3_aa: CASSRSNTEAFF
cdr3_nt: TGTGCCAGCAGCCGAAGCAACACTGAAGCTTTCTTT

d_call: TRBD2
v_call: TRBV10-3
clone_size: -
j_call: TRBJ2-1
cdr3_aa: CAISLEREINEQFF
cdr3_nt: TGTGCCATCAGTTTAGAGCGGGAGATCAATGAGCAGTTCTTC

d_call: -
v_call: TRBV27
clone_size: -
j_call: TRBJ2-1
cdr3_aa: CATGAIRGRVGLQQFF
cdr3_nt: TGTGCCACCGGGGCGATCAGGGGCAGGGTAGGATTGCAGCAGTTCTTC

d_call: TRBD2
v_call: TRBV7-3
clone_size: -
j_call: TRBJ2-1
cdr3_aa: CASSLGTSGSREQFF
cdr3_nt: TGTGCCAGCAGCTTGGGGACTAGCGGGAGTCGGGAGCAGTTCTTC

d_call: -
v_call: TRBV11-3
clone_size: -
j_call: TRBJ1-1
cdr3_aa: CASSLTVNTEAFF
cdr3_nt: TGTGCCAGCAGCCTTACGGTGAACACTGAAGCTTTCTTT

d_call: -
v_call: TRBV9
clone_size: once
j_call: TRBJ1-2
cdr3_aa: CASSQMEGAVYGYTF
cdr3_nt: TGTGCCAGCAGCCAAATGGAGGGAGCGGTCTATGGCTACACCTTC

d_call: TRBD2
v_call: TRBV28
clone_size: few
j_call: TRBJ2-7
cdr3_aa: CASSTISGRPLHEQYF
cdr3_nt: TGTGCCAGCAGTACTATTAGCGGGAGGCCCCTACACGAGCAGTACTTC

d_call: -
v_call: TRBV12-3/TRBV12-4
clone_size: -
j_call: TRBJ2-7
cdr3_aa: CASRQGHEQYF
cdr3_nt: TGTGCCAGCAGACAGGGTCACGAGCAGTACTTC

d_call: TRBD1
v_call: TRBV5-1
clone_size: -
j_call: TRBJ2-2
cdr3_aa: CASSPGPRDRGQSGELFF
cdr3_nt: TGCGCCAGCAGCCCGGGCCCCCGGGACAGGGGGCAATCCGGGGAGCTGTTTTTT

d_call: -
v_call: TRBV27
clone_size: many
j_call: TRBJ2-1
cdr3_aa: CASSSRFNEQFF
cdr3_nt: TGTGCCAGCAGTTCGCGATTCAATGAGCAGTTCTTC

d_call: TRBD2
v_call: TRBV6-6
clone_size: -
j_call: TRBJ2-7
cdr3_aa: CASSYPGGGRAYEQYF
cdr3_nt: TGTGCCAGCAGTTACCCCGGCGGGGGGAGGGCCTACGAGCAGTACTTC

d_call: -
v_call: TRBV19
clone_size: -
j_call: TRBJ1-1
cdr3_aa: CASSITVRRDTEAFF
cdr3_nt: TGTGCCAGTAGTATAACGGTCAGGAGGGACACTGAAGCTTTCTTT

d_call: -
v_call: TRBV5-6
clone_size: once
j_call: TRBJ2-7
cdr3_aa: CASSLGGANLYEQYF
cdr3_nt: TGTGCCAGCAGCTTGGGCGGTGCAAATTTATACGAGCAGTACTTC

d_call: TRBD2
v_call: TRBV9
clone_size: -
j_call: TRBJ2-5
cdr3_aa: CASSVRGGAVMETQYF
cdr3_nt: TGTGCCAGCAGCGTAAGGGGAGGGGCGGTAATGGAGACCCAGTACTTC

d_call: -
v_call: TRBV3-1/TRBV3-2
clone_size: -
j_call: TRBJ2-7
cdr3_aa: CASSQRGEGRLREQYF
cdr3_nt: TGTGCCAGCAGCCAAAGAGGAGAGGGCCGGCTCCGCGAGCAGTACTTC

d_call: TRBD2
v_call: TRBV3-1/TRBV3-2
clone_size: -
j_call: TRBJ2-1
cdr3_aa: CASSQDGLAEYNEQFF
cdr3_nt: TGTGCCAGCAGCCAAGATGGTCTAGCGGAGTACAATGAGCAGTTCTTC

d_call: -
v_call: TRBV27
clone_size: -
j_call: TRBJ2-3
cdr3_aa: CASSFGLTRHDTQYF
cdr3_nt: TGTGCCAGCAGTTTTGGTTTAACTAGACATGATACGCAGTATTTT

d_call: TRBD1
v_call: TRBV28
clone_size: -
j_call: TRBJ2-1
cdr3_aa: CASSRDRDLREQFF
cdr3_nt: TGTGCCAGCAGCCGGGACAGGGATTTGAGGGAGCAGTTCTTC

d_call: TRBD2
v_call: TRBV7-3
clone_size: -
j_call: TRBJ2-3
cdr3_aa: CASSAPSAGAGADTQYF
cdr3_nt: TGTGCCAGCAGCGCCCCCTCCGCGGGAGCCGGCGCAGATACGCAGTATTTT

d_call: TRBD2
v_call: TRBV28
clone_size: -
j_call: TRBJ2-1
cdr3_aa: CASSRERGYNEQFF
cdr3_nt: TGTGCCAGCAGCCGCGAGCGGGGATACAATGAGCAGTTCTTC

d_call: TRBD2
v_call: TRBV7-2
clone_size: -
j_call: TRBJ2-1
cdr3_aa: CASSLLAGEYNEQFF
cdr3_nt: TGTGCCAGCAGCTTACTAGCGGGGGAATACAATGAGCAGTTCTTC

d_call: TRBD1
v_call: TRBV30
clone_size: once
j_call: TRBJ1-1
cdr3_aa: CAWMQGVVAEAFF
cdr3_nt: TGTGCCTGGATGCAGGGGGTGGTAGCTGAAGCTTTCTTT

d_call: -
v_call: TRBV10-1
clone_size: -
j_call: TRBJ2-1
cdr3_aa: CASSPTGSSYNEQFF
cdr3_nt: TGCGCCAGCAGTCCTACAGGGTCTTCCTACAATGAGCAGTTCTTC

d_call: TRBD1
v_call: TRBV7-9
clone_size: -
j_call: TRBJ1-2
cdr3_aa: CASSRTPRDRGFGYTF
cdr3_nt: TGTGCCAGCAGCCGAACCCCGAGGGACAGGGGTTTTGGCTACACCTTC

d_call: TRBD2
v_call: TRBV11-3
clone_size: -
j_call: TRBJ2-5
cdr3_aa: CASSLKWLAVQETQYF
cdr3_nt: TGTGCCAGCAGCTTAAAGTGGCTAGCGGTTCAAGAGACCCAGTACTTC

d_call: -
v_call: TRBV2
clone_size: -
j_call: TRBJ1-2
cdr3_aa: CASSPQGLSYGYTF
cdr3_nt: TGTGCCAGCAGTCCACAGGGCTTAAGCTATGGCTACACCTTC

d_call: -
v_call: TRBV21-1
clone_size: -
j_call: TRBJ2-5
cdr3_aa: CASSKPRGKETQYF
cdr3_nt: TGTGCCAGCAGCAAACCCCGGGGAAAAGAGACCCAGTACTTC

d_call: TRBD1
v_call: TRBV6-5
clone_size: -
j_call: TRBJ2-5
cdr3_aa: CASSYDRGQETQYF
cdr3_nt: TGTGCCAGCAGTTATGACAGGGGGCAAGAGACCCAGTACTTC

d_call: TRBD2
v_call: TRBV7-3
clone_size: -
j_call: TRBJ2-3
cdr3_aa: CASSPGLAGVDTQYF
cdr3_nt: TGTGCCAGCAGCCCGGGACTAGCGGGAGTAGATACGCAGTATTTT

d_call: TRBD1
v_call: TRBV9
clone_size: -
j_call: TRBJ1-1
cdr3_aa: CASSPGDRLNTEAFF
cdr3_nt: TGTGCCAGCAGCCCGGGGGACAGATTGAACACTGAAGCTTTCTTT